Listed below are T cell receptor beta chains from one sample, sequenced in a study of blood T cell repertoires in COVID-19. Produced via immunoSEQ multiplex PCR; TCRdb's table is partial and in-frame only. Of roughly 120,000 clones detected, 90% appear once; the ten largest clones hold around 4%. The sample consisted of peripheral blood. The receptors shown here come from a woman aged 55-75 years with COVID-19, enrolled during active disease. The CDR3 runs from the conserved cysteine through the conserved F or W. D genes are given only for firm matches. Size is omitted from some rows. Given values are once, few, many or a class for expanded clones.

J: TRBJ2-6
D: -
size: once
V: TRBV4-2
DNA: TGTGCCAGCAGCCAAACGGTGGGGGCCTCTGGGGCCAACGTCCTGACTTTC
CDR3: CASSQTVGASGANVLTF

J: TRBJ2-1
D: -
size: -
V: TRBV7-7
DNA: TGTGCCAGCAGCCCGCACTTGGGGAGCGACGAGCAGTTCTTC
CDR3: CASSPHLGSDEQFF

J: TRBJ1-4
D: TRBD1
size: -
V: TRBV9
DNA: TGTGCCAGCAGCGTAGATGGCCGACAGGGGCTGTTTTTT
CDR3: CASSVDGRQGLFF

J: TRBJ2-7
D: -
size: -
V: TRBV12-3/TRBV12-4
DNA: TGTGCCAGCAGTTTGAAAGGGGTCGACGAGCAGTACTTC
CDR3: CASSLKGVDEQYF

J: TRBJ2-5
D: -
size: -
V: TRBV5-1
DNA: TGCGCCAGCAGAATAGGCACAGTAAATCAAGAGACCCAGTACTTC
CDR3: CASRIGTVNQETQYF

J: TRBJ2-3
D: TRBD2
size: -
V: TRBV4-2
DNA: TGTGCCAGCAGCCAAGACTCAGCGGGGGGGTTCCCTGGCACAGATACGCAGTATTTT
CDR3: CASSQDSAGGFPGTDTQYF

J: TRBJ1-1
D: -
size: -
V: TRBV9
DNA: TGTGCCAGCAGCGTTGGGGCCGGATATGAAGCTTTCTTT
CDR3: CASSVGAGYEAFF

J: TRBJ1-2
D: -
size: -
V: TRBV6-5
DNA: TGTGCCAGCAGTCTTCGGGAGGGGTTGTGGAATGGCTACACCTTC
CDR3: CASSLREGLWNGYTF

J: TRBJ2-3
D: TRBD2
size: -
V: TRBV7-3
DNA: TGTGCCAGCAGCTCCCAGCGGGGGGGCCCAGATACGCAGTATTTT
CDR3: CASSSQRGGPDTQYF

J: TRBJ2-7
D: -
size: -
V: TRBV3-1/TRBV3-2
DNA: TGTGCCAGCAGCCAACCCTGGAGGTCCTACGAGCAGTACTTC
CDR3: CASSQPWRSYEQYF

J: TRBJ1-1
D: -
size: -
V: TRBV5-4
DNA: TGTGCCAGCAGCACCAGGGCTGACACTGAAGCTTTCTTT
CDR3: CASSTRADTEAFF

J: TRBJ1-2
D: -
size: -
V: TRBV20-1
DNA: TGCAGTGCAGCGGGTTTAGGCGGCTACACCTTC
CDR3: CSAAGLGGYTF

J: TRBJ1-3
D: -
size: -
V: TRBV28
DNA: TGTGCCAGCAGGACAGGTGCCTCTGGAAACACCATATATTTT
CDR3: CASRTGASGNTIYF

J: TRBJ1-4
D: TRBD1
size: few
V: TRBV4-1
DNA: TGCGCCAGCAGCCATTCCGGGACAGGGGTTGAAAAACTGTTTTTT
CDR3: CASSHSGTGVEKLFF

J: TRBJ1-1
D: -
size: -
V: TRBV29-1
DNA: TGCAGCGTTGTGGAGGTGACGAACACTGAAGCTTTCTTT
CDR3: CSVVEVTNTEAFF

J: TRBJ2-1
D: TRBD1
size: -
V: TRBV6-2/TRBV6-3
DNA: TGTGCCAGCAGCGGGACAGCAAATGGGCTAATGGGACAGTTCTTC
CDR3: CASSGTANGLMGQFF

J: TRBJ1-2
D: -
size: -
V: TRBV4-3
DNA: TGCGCCAGCAGCCAAGATGAAGGACAGCGGAACTATGGCTACACCTTC
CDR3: CASSQDEGQRNYGYTF

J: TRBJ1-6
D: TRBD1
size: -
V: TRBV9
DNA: TGTGCCAGCAGCGACACCCGGGACAGGGGAAATTCACCCCTCCACTTT
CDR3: CASSDTRDRGNSPLHF

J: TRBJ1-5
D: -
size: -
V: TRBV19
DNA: TGTGCCAGTAGTTGGGGAGGGGATCAGCCCCAGCATTTT
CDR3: CASSWGGDQPQHF

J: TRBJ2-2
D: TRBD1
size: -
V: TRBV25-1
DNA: TGTGCCAGCAGAGGACAGGGCGGCTTTAGGGAGCTGTTTTTT
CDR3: CASRGQGGFRELFF

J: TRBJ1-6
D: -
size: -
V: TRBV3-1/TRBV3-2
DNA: TGTGCCAGCAGCCAAGATCGGGGTGGGTATTCACCCCTCCACTTT
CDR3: CASSQDRGGYSPLHF

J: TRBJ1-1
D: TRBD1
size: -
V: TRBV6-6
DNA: TGTGCCAGCAGGACTACAGGGGTAACCATGAACACTGAAGCTTTCTTT
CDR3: CASRTTGVTMNTEAFF

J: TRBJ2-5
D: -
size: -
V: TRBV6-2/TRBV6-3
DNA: TGTGCCAGCAGTTCGAGAAGAGCGACAGCACACGGGGAGACCCAGTACTTC
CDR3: CASSSRRATAHGETQYF

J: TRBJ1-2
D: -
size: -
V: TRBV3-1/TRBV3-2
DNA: TGTGCCAGCAGCCAATCGGGGAATGGCTACACCTTC
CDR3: CASSQSGNGYTF

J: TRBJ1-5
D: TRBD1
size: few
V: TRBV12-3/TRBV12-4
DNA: TGTGCCAGTCGGACAGGGGATTGGCAGCCCCAGCATTTT
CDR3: CASRTGDWQPQHF

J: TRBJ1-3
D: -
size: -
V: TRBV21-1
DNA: TGTGCCAGCAGCAAAGGGATTCGGGACAGACGGCTCTCTGGAAACACCATATATTTT
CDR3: CASSKGIRDRRLSGNTIYF

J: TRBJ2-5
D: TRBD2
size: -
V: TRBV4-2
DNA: TGTGCCAGCAGCCAAGAACTAGCGGGGGATGGGGAGACCCAGTACTTC
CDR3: CASSQELAGDGETQYF

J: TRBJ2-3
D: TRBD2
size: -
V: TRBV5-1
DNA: TGCGCCAGCAGCCGCATGACTAGCGGGGGAGACACAGATACGCAGTATTTT
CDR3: CASSRMTSGGDTDTQYF

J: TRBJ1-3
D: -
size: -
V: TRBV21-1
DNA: TGTGCCAGCAGCAACCAGACAGGGGCCGTCTCTGGAAACACCATATATTTT
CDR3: CASSNQTGAVSGNTIYF

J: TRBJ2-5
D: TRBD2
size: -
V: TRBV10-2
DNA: TGCGCCAGCCGCAGAGCGGGGGAAGAGACCCAGTACTTC
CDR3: CASRRAGEETQYF

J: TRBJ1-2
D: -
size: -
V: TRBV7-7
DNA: TGTGCTAGCAGCCCGGCGGGACCGTGGGAGGGTGGCTACACCTTC
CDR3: CASSPAGPWEGGYTF

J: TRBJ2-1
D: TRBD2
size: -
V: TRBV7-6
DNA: TGTGCCAGCAGCTTAGCCCTCCGAGCGGGGGGGCCAGGCAATGAGCAGTTCTTC
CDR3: CASSLALRAGGPGNEQFF

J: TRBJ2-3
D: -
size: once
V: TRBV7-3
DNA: TGTGCCAGCAGCGAAAGCAGGGGGGGCACAGATACGCAGTATTTT
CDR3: CASSESRGGTDTQYF

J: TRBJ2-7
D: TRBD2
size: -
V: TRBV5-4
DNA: TGTGCCAGCAGCTACTCCCGACGGGAGGACGAGCAGTACTTC
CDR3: CASSYSRREDEQYF

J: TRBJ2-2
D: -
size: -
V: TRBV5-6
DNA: TGTGCCAGCAGCTTAAGGCCAAGCGGCACCGGGGAGCTGTTTTTT
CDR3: CASSLRPSGTGELFF

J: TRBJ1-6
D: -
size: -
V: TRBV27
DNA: TGTGCCAGCAGTAAGCAGGGCCATAATTCACCCCTCCACTTT
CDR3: CASSKQGHNSPLHF

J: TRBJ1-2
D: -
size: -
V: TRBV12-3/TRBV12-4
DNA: TGTGCCAGCAGTTTCGACGGCGCTAGGGGCTACACCTTC
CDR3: CASSFDGARGYTF

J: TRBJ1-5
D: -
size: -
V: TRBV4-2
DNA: TGTGCCAGCAGCCAAGAAAGACAGAGGGGGCAGCCCCAGCATTTT
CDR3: CASSQERQRGQPQHF

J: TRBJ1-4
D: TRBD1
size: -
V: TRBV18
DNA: TGTGCCAGCTCACCTACCCCGCAGGGGGCTGGTGAAAAACTGTTTTTT
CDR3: CASSPTPQGAGEKLFF

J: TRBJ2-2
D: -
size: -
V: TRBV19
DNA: TGTGCCAGTAGTACTTCTAGAGACACCGGGGAGCTGTTTTTT
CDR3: CASSTSRDTGELFF

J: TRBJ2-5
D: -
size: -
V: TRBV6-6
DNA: TGTGCCAGCAGTTACCGAGGTCGAGAGGAGACCCAGTACTTC
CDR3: CASSYRGREETQYF

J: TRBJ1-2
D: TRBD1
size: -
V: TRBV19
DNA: TGTGCCAGTGGACAGGGGGCGACGGTCTATGGCTACACCTTC
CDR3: CASGQGATVYGYTF